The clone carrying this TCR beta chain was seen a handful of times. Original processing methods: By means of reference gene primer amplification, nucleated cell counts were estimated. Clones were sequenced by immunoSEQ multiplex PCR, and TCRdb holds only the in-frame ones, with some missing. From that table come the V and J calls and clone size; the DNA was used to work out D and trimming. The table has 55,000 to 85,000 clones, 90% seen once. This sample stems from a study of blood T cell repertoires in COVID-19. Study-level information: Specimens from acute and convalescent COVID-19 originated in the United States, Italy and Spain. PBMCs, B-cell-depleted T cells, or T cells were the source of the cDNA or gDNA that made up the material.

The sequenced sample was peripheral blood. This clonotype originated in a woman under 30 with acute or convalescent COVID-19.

CDR3 loop: CASSLSAADDNSPLHF. In nucleotides, the CDR3 is TGTGCCAGCAGCTTATCCGCGGCCGACGATAATTCACCCCTCCACTTT. V is TRBV7-9 and J is TRBJ1-6; no clear D. V lost 2 bases and J lost 5, with 13 bases in between. Germline CDR1 and CDR2: SEHNR and FQNEAQ (reference sequence). The CDR3 covers 16 residues.